The sample holds one count of the clone carrying this T cell receptor beta chain. Antigen unknown. The CDR3 consists of 18 residues. The V end was cut by 8 bases, the J end by 0 bases, with 23 bases between. CDR1 is MDHEN, CDR2 SYDVKM, per germline. This sample is part of a study of identifying expanded T cells in peripheral blood. Findings and caveats of the study: Variance in clone template counts between approximately 2-week samples significantly increased with total template count across all healthy donors. Over about two and four weeks, about 16.4 and 19 clones changed, versus around 1.3 between replicates.

Clones were sequenced by immunoSEQ multiplex PCR, and TCRdb holds only the in-frame ones, with some missing. The repertoire consists of approximately 110,000 clones, with roughly 89% occurring once and the leading ten covering approximately 16%. Source material: blood. The rearrangement links TRBV28 to TRBJ1-5, with a tentative D call TRBD1 (5 bases). The clonotype was recovered from a person between 18 and 69 years old in good health. In DNA form, the CDR3 reads TGTGCCAGCGCCCGGGGAAGGGGAGTCACCTATAGCAATCAGCCCCAGCATTTT. Amino acids: CASARGRGVTYSNQPQHF.